These 7 T cell receptor beta chains were all obtained from the same sample, sequenced in a study of human T cells and chemical hapten exposure. Stated time point: pre-sensitization, week 0. Treatment: therapeutic diphenylcyclopropenone sensitization with weekly scalp DPC. TCRdb processed the RACE reads anew with MiXCR; each CDR3 protein has one entry. The sample consists of over 85,000 distinct CDR3 sequences, roughly 10% of them appearing once. This sample comprised whole blood, obtained in connection with sensitization to the hapten diphenylcyclopropenone (DPC). The receptor source for this set is an older woman with alopecia areata. Some clones in this sample may be carry-over from other donors' samples.

Many counts were recorded for this clonotype. V is TRBV7-9 and J is TRBJ1-1; D not resolved. The germline gives CDR1 SEHNR, CDR2 FQNEAQ (reference sequence). The germline V and J ends were trimmed by 1 base and 5 bases, with 8 bases remaining between them. The CDR3 is 13 residues long. The DNA of the CDR3 is TGTGCCAGCAGCTTAGGAGGATGGACTGAAGCTTTCTTT. Translated: CASSLGGWTEAFF.

V usage is TRBV29-1 and J usage is TRBJ2-1; D possibly corresponds to TRBD1 (6 bases). V was pared by 4 bases and J by 8 bases, with 12 bases between. CDR1 SQVTM and CDR2 ANQGSEA come from the germline V gene. CDR3 size: 12 residues. CDR3 nucleotide sequence: TGCAGCGTTGTTCAGGGGCGGGATGAGCAGTTCTTC. Translating it yields CSVVQGRDEQFF.

This clonotype appeared a few times. The chain has TRBV29-1 and TRBJ2-1; 7 positions agree with TRBD1. This CDR3 region has 15 residues. J was trimmed by 9 bases and V by 4 bases; bases with no gene match: 15. Per germline, CDR1 SQVTM and CDR2 ANQGSEA. The CDR3 region is CSVGEGGQVYPEQFF. The CDR3 DNA reads TGCAGCGTTGGCGAGGGTGGACAGGTTTATCCTGAGCAGTTCTTC.

This clonotype was counted at least ten times. V gene TRBV7-2 combines with J gene TRBJ2-1; the D gene is possibly TRBD2 (5 bases). Trimming removed 5 bases at V and 3 bases at J, with 5 bases between. Germline-derived CDR1 and CDR2 are SGHTA and FQGNSA. This CDR3 comprises 12 residues. CDR3 residues: CASSRGYNEQFF. Here the CDR3 DNA reads TGTGCCAGCAGCCGGGGCTACAATGAGCAGTTCTTC.

This clonotype has just a few counts. A read error may produce the germline difference seen at one junction end. The rearrangement joins TRBV12-3 or TRBV12-4 to TRBJ2-5; D may be TRBD1 or TRBD2 (5 bases each). The CDR3 has 13 residues. The CDR3 loop is CASTSRRGESQYF. CDR3 nucleotide sequence: TGTGCCAGCACCTCCCGCCGGGGCGAGAGCCAGTACTTC.

This clonotype was seen repeatedly, ten times or more. This chain joins TRBV27 and TRBJ2-5; TRBD2 matches at 8 bases. The CDR3 extends over 14 amino acids. From germline, CDR1 is MNHEY and CDR2 SMNVEV (reference sequence). Losses at the gene ends were 2 bases for V and 5 bases for J; bases not matched to a gene: 4. The CDR3 reads CASSLQAGVETQYF. The CDR3 DNA sequence: TGTGCCAGCAGTTTACAAGCGGGGGTGGAGACCCAGTACTTC.

This clonotype was observed at least ten times. The chain recombines TRBV10-1 with TRBJ2-7; D ambiguous. The germline V gene encodes CDR1 WNHNN and CDR2 SYGVQD (reference sequence). The CDR3 sequence is 14 residues long. V lost 2 bases and J lost 2, with 10 bases in between. The CDR3 DNA is TGCGCCAGCAGTGAGCCGACCCAGACCTACGAGCAGTACTTC. This translates into CASSEPTQTYEQYF.